Presented here are 7 T cell receptor beta chains from one specimen sequenced in a study of blood T cell repertoires in COVID-19. Data came from immunoSEQ multiplex PCR; TCRdb stores just in-frame clones and leaves some out. The sample yields approximately 70,000 clones, roughly 87% seen once. The sample taken for sequencing was peripheral blood. All receptors derive from a human donor in a cohort sampled during active COVID-19.

V and J are TRBV18 and TRBJ2-7; 12 positions agree with TRBD1. Germline assignment: CDR1 KGHSH and CDR2 LQKENI. V shed 3 bases and J 2 bases; nucleotides not matched to a gene: 2. The length of the CDR3 is 15 residues. The CDR3 spells CASSPGQGATYEQYF. The CDR3 DNA reads TGTGCCAGCTCACCGGGACAGGGGGCGACCTACGAGCAGTACTTC.

This clone was counted between two and nine times. CDR3 residues: CSASIGTAGYEQYF. The CDR3 DNA sequence: TGCAGTGCTAGTATCGGGACAGCCGGATACGAGCAGTACTTC. The J gene is TRBJ2-7, the V gene TRBV20-1; 7 bases agree with TRBD1. CDR1 and CDR2 from the germline V gene are DFQATT and SNEGSKA (reference sequence). The CDR3 totals 14 residues. The V gene end was trimmed by 3 bases and the J gene end by 4 bases; junction bases not matched to a gene: 9.

The chain carries TRBV7-8 and TRBJ1-1; D not resolved. CDR1 is SGHVS, CDR2 FQNEAQ, per germline. V dropped 1 base and J dropped 1 base, with 4 bases sitting between them. The length of the CDR3 is 13 residues. This chain's CDR3 is CASSLVENTEAFF. CDR3 nucleotide sequence: TGTGCCAGCAGCTTAGTAGAGAACACTGAAGCTTTCTTT.

V is TRBV3-1 (or the pseudogene TRBV3-2) and J is TRBJ2-7, with TRBD2 matching 11 bases. CDR3 length: 17 amino acids. Trimming took 1 base from V and 2 from J; bases not matched to a gene: 7. Per germline, CDR1 LGHDT and CDR2 YNNKEL (reference sequence). CDR3 DNA sequence: TGTGCCAGCAGCCAAGTGGCCCTAGCGGGGGGCCCCTACGAGCAGTACTTC. Translation: CASSQVALAGGPYEQYF.

The chain couples TRBV6-5 to TRBJ2-7; 7 positions match TRBD1. V shed 0 bases and J 6 bases; nucleotides not matched to a gene: 2. The CDR3 covers 13 residues. CDR1 and CDR2 (germline): MNHEY, SVGAGI. As DNA, the CDR3 is TGTGCCAGCAGTTACTCCTCAGGGGGCGAGCAGTACTTC. This encodes CASSYSSGGEQYF.

The chain carries TRBV5-1 and TRBJ2-7, with TRBD2 as a possible D gene (5 bases). Germline V lookup: CDR1 SGHRS, CDR2 YFSETQ. Trimming took 4 bases from V and 5 from J, leaving 19 bases between them. The CDR3 has 15 amino acids. CDR3 sequence reads: CASSEGLGSANEQYF. The CDR3, as DNA: TGCGCCAGCAGCGAGGGTTTGGGCTCAGCCAACGAGCAGTACTTC.

The chain uses TRBV5-4 and TRBJ1-1; D is possibly TRBD1 (6 bases). Trimming cost V 2 bases and J 3 bases, with 17 bases left between them. The germline V gene has CDR1 SGHNT and CDR2 YYREEE (reference sequence). The CDR3 is made up of 16 amino acids. The CDR3 loop reads CASSFGGAIGDTEAFF. The CDR3 nucleotides are TGTGCCAGCAGCTTTGGGGGGGCTATAGGGGACACTGAAGCTTTCTTT.